This T cell receptor beta chain was captured by sequencing in a study of blood T cells in healthy people across ages. Trimming removed 6 bases at V and 0 bases at J, with 14 bases between. The germline V gene encodes CDR1 MNHEY and CDR2 SMNVEV (reference sequence). This CDR3 is 15 amino acids long. Next came a second PCR, run for about 6 to 12 cycles, which used a sample-barcoded 5' primer along with a J-beta primer mix. Through a template-switch adaptor with 12 random nucleotides, each cDNA molecule received a tag. The yield of each sample was at least 2.5 million CDR3-containing paired-end reads. TCRdb ran MiXCR on the 5' RACE reads and lists one entry per CDR3 protein. The sample lists approximately 1,000,000 distinct CDR3 sequences; around two fifths were seen once. This clonotype came up a few times.

This rearrangement joins TRBV27 to TRBJ1-2; D is undetermined. What was sequenced was blood. The receptor was isolated from a man aged 18 to 30 in good health. The CDR3 DNA is TGTGCCAGCAGCCTAGGGCCGGAAGCTAACTATGGCTACACCTTC. It encodes CASSLGPEANYGYTF.